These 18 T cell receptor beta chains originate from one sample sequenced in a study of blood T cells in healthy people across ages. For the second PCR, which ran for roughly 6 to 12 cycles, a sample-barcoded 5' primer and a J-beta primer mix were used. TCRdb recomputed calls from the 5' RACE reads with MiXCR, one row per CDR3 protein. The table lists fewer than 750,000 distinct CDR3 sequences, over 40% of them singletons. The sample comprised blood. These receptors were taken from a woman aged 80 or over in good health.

CDR3 DNA: TGTGCCAGCAGATCCTTCGGACAGGGCACTGAAGCTTTCTTT. This gives the protein CASRSFGQGTEAFF. V usage is TRBV12-3 or TRBV12-4 and J usage is TRBJ1-1, with 8 bases aligning to TRBD1. J was trimmed by 4 bases and V by 6 bases; bases with no gene match: 7. The CDR3 sequence is 14 residues long.

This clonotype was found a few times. CDR3 region: CASSPFAREGETQYF. The CDR3 DNA reads as TGTGCCAGCAGCCCCTTTGCCAGGGAGGGGGAGACCCAGTACTTC. This sequence joins TRBV3-1 and TRBJ2-5; 7 positions match TRBD2. J was trimmed by 5 bases and V by 4 bases; bases with no gene match: 10. The CDR3 contains 15 residues. Germline V gene lookup returns CDR1 LGHDT and CDR2 YNNKEL (reference sequence).

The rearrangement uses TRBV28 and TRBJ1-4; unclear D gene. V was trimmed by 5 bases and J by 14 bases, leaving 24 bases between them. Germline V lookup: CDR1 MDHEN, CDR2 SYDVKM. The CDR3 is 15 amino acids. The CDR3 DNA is TGTGCCAGCAGTACCCAAGGCGGTTCCGGCCTACCGCTGTTTTTT. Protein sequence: CASSTQGGSGLPLFF.

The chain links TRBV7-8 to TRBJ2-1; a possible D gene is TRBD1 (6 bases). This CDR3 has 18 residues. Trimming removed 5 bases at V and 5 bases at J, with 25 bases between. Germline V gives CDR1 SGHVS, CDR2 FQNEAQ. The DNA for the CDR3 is TGTGCCAGCAGCCTGTCACCACAGGGAAGCCTTGGGGACAATGAGCAGTTCTTC. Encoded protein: CASSLSPQGSLGDNEQFF.

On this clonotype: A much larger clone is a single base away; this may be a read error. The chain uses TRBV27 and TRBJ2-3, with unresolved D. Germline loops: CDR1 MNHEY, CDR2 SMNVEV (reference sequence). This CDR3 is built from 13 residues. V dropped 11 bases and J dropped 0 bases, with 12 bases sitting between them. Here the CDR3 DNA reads TGTGCCGGCCGAGAGCCCAGCACAGATACGCAGTATTTT. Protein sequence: CAGREPSTDTQYF.

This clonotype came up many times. The DNA for the CDR3 is TGCAGTGCTAGTCTCAGAAATGAGCAGTTCTTC. This codes for CSASLRNEQFF. The V and J genes are TRBV20-1 and TRBJ2-1; no firm D call. Trimming took off 3 bases at V and 7 bases at J, with 7 bases between the two ends. The CDR3 is made up of 11 amino acids. Germline assignment: CDR1 DFQATT and CDR2 SNEGSKA (reference sequence).

The CDR3 is CASKIDGGNQPQHF. The CDR3 nucleotides read TGTGCCAGTAAAATCGACGGGGGCAATCAGCCCCAGCATTTT. This rearrangement joins TRBV6-5 to TRBJ1-5; D is uncertain. Germline CDR1 MNHEY, CDR2 SVGAGI. The CDR3 has 14 residues. Trimming removed 9 bases from V and 2 bases from J, with 14 bases in between.

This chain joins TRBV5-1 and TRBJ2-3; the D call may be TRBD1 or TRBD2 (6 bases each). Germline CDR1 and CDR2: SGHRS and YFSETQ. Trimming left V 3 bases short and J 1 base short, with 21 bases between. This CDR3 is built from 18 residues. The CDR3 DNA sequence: TGCGCCAGCAGCTATTCGAGGGGGGAGGATATCGGCACAGATACGCAGTATTTT. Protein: CASSYSRGEDIGTDTQYF.

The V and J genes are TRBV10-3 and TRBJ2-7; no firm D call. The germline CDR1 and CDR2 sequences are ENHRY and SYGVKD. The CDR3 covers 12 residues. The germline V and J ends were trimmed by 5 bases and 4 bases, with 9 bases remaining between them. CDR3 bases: TGTGCCATCAGTCCAAAGGAGTACGAGCAGTACTTC. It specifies CAISPKEYEQYF.

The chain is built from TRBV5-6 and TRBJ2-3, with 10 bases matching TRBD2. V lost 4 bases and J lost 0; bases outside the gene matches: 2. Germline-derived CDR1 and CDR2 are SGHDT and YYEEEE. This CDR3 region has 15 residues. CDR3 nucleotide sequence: TGTGCCAGCAGCGGGACTAGCGCTAGCACAGATACGCAGTATTTT. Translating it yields CASSGTSASTDTQYF. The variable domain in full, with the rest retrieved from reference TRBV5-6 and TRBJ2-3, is DAGVTQSPTHLIKTRGQQVTLRCSPKSGHDTVSWYQQALGQGPQFIFQYYEEEERQRGNFPDRFSGHQFPNYSSELNVNALLLGDSALYLCASSGTSASTDTQYFGPGTRLTVL.

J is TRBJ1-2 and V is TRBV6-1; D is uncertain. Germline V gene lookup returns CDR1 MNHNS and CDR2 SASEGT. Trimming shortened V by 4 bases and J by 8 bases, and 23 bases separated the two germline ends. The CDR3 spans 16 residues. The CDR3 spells CASSVEALVNVRGYTF. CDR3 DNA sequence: TGTGCCAGCAGTGTGGAAGCGCTAGTAAATGTACGGGGCTACACCTTC.

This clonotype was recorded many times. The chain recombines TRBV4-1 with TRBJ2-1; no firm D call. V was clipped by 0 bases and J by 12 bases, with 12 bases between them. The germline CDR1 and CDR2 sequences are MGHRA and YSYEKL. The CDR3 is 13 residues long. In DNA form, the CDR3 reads TGCGCCAGCAGCCAAGAGTCGACTTTCGGGCAGTTCTTC. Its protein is CASSQESTFGQFF.

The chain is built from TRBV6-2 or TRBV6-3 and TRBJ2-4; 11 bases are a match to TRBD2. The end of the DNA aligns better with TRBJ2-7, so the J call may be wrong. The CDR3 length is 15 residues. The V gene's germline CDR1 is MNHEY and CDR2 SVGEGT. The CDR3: CASSYSRLAGGEQYF. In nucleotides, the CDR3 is TGTGCCAGCAGTTACTCGAGGCTAGCGGGGGGCGAGCAGTACTTC.

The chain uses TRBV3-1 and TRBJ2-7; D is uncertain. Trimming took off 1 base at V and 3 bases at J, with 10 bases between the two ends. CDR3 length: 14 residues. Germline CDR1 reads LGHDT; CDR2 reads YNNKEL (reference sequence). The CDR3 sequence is CASSQVYHSYEQYF. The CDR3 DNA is TGTGCCAGCAGCCAAGTATATCACAGCTACGAGCAGTACTTC.

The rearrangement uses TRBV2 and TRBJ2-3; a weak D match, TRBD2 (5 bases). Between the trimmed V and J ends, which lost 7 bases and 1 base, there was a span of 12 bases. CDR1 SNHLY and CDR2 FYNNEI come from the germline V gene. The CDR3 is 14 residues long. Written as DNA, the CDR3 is TGTGCCAGCATTCTTGGACTGGGCACAGATACGCAGTATTTT. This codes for CASILGLGTDTQYF.

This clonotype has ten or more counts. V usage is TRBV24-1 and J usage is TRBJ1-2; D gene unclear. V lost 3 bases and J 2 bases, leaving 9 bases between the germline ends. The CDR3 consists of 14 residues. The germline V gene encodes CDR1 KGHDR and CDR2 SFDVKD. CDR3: CATSDPAKNYGYTF. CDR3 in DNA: TGTGCCACCAGTGATCCGGCCAAAAACTATGGCTACACCTTC.

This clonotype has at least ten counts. This chain's CDR3 is CASSRTGDFFATNEKLFF. The CDR3 DNA reads as TGTGCCAGCAGCCGGACAGGGGACTTTTTTGCAACTAATGAAAAACTGTTTTTT. The V call is TRBV6-1, the J call TRBJ1-4, with 9 bases identical to TRBD1. The CDR3 totals 18 residues. V was pared by 6 bases and J by 0 bases, with 11 bases of the junction left unmatched. Germline loops: CDR1 MNHNS, CDR2 SASEGT.

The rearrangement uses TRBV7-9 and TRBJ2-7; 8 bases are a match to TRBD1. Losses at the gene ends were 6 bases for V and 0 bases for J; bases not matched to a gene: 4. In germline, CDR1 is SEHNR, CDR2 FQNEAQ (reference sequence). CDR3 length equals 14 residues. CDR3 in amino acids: CASRDRVGSYEQYF. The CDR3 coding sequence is TGTGCCAGCAGGGACAGGGTCGGCTCCTACGAGCAGTACTTC.